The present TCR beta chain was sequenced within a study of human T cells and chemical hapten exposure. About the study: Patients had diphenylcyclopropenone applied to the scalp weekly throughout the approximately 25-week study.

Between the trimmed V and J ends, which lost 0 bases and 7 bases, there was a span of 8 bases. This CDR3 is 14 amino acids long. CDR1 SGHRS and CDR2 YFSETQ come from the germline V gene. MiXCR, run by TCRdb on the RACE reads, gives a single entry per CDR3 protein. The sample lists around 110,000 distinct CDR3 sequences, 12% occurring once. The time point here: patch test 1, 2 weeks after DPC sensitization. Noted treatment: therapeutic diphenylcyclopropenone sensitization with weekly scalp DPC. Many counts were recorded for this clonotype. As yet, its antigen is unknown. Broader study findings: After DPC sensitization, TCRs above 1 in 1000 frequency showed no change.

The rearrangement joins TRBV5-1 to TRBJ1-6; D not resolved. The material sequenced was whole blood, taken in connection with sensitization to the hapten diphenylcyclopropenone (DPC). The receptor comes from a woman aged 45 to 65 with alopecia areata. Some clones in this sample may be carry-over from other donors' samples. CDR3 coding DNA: TGCGCCAGCAGCTTGGATTCGGGGAATTCACCCCTCCACTTT. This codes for CASSLDSGNSPLHF.